This passage covers 28 T cell receptor beta chains from one sample sequenced in a study of spatial heterogeneity in lung cancer. Stated time point: sample taken at primary tumor resection. Unsorted whole RNA samples from tumor, nontumor lung or frozen PBMC were sequenced. MiXCR, applied by TCRdb to the 5' RACE reads, yields one record per CDR3 protein. This sample has around 87,000 distinct CDR3 sequences, with 10% to 15% found just once. The sequencing here drew on PBMCs, taken at surgery. Receptors were obtained from a male donor with early-stage non-small cell lung cancer.

This clonotype turned up a few times. J is TRBJ2-7 and V is TRBV6-6; 8 bases map to TRBD2. The CDR3 runs to 14 residues. Looked up from germline, CDR1 is MNHNY and CDR2 is SVGAGI (reference sequence). With V trimmed by 2 bases and J by 10 bases, 10 bases remained unmatched. The CDR3 DNA reads as TGTGCCAGCAGTTACGAAAGCCTAGCGGGTTACCAGTACTTC. Protein: CASSYESLAGYQYF.

In its sample, this clonotype was seen a few times. This sequence joins TRBV11-2 and TRBJ1-1; D remains ambiguous. V was pared by 4 bases and J by 3 bases, with 9 bases between. Looked up from germline, CDR1 is SGHAT and CDR2 is FQNNGV. The CDR3 totals 13 residues. CDR3: CASSSSQYTEAFF. The CDR3 nucleotides read TGTGCCAGCAGCTCGAGCCAATACACTGAAGCTTTCTTT. The full variable domain, completed using reference TRBV11-2 and TRBJ1-1, is EAGVAQSPRYKIIEKRQSVAFWCNPISGHATLYWYQQILGQGPKLLIQFQNNGVVDDSQLPKDRFSAERLKGVDSTLKIQPAKLEDSAVYLCASSSSQYTEAFFGQGTRLTVV.

This clonotype has a count of ten or more. This sequence joins TRBV24-1 and TRBJ2-1; 8 bases fit TRBD2. This CDR3 region has 15 residues. Germline V gene sequence: CDR1 KGHDR, CDR2 SFDVKD. V lost 4 bases to trimming and J lost 4 bases; unmatched junction nucleotides: 5. The CDR3: CATSEHGRGYNEQFF. CDR3 nucleotides: TGTGCCACCAGTGAGCACGGGAGGGGGTACAATGAGCAGTTCTTC.

This clonotype was seen a handful of times. The V and J genes are TRBV7-8 and TRBJ2-5; the D is unclear. CDR1 is SGHVS and CDR2 is FQNEAQ in the germline V gene. The CDR3 runs 13 residues. V was shortened by 3 bases and J by 4 bases, with 9 bases between the two germline ends. The CDR3 bases are TGTGCCAGCAGCTTCGGATCCGGAGAGACCCAGTACTTC. This gives the protein CASSFGSGETQYF.

The chain is built from TRBV30 and TRBJ1-5; the D is unclear. V lost 0 bases and J lost 3, with 9 bases in between. CDR3 length: 14 residues. The germline CDR1 and CDR2 sequences are GTSNPN and SVGIG (reference sequence). CDR3 nucleotide sequence: TGTGCCTGGAGTGTAAAGGCGGCCAATCAGCCCCAGCATTTT. It is translated as CAWSVKAANQPQHF.

This clonotype was detected ten times or more. The chain links TRBV7-2 to TRBJ1-4; TRBD1 is a possible D gene (6 bases). V was trimmed by 4 bases and J by 0 bases, leaving 12 bases between them. The CDR3 runs 16 residues. Germline assignment: CDR1 SGHTA and CDR2 FQGNSA. The CDR3 coding sequence is TGTGCCAGCAGCTCAGGGGTCTTACCAACTAATGAAAAACTGTTTTTT. This gives the protein CASSSGVLPTNEKLFF.

This rearrangement joins TRBV7-2 to TRBJ2-5; the match to TRBD2 covers 13 bases. Looked up from germline, CDR1 is SGHTA and CDR2 is FQGNSA. The CDR3 runs 16 residues. Losses at the gene ends were 5 bases for V and 5 bases for J; bases not matched to a gene: 8. CDR3 protein: CASSPGLAGRRETQYF. CDR3 nucleotides: TGTGCCAGCAGCCCGGGACTAGCGGGACGTCGGGAGACCCAGTACTTC.

This clonotype turned up a few times. The chain carries TRBV29-1 and TRBJ1-1; no firm D call. The CDR3 contains 12 residues. Trimming took 0 bases from V and 8 from J, leaving 10 bases between them. CDR1 is SQVTM and CDR2 is ANQGSEA in the germline V gene. CDR3 coding DNA: TGCAGCGTTGAAGATCGGCGGGGAGAAGCTTTCTTT. It codes for CSVEDRRGEAFF.

This clonotype appeared many times. The V and J genes are TRBV20-1 and TRBJ1-1; tentative D call: TRBD1 (5 bases). CDR1 is DFQATT and CDR2 is SNEGSKA in the germline V gene (reference sequence). Trimming took 3 bases from V and 1 from J, leaving 6 bases between them. The CDR3 extends over 12 amino acids. Here the CDR3 reads CSASGGNTEAFF. The CDR3 DNA reads as TGCAGTGCTAGTGGGGGGAACACTGAAGCTTTCTTT.

V and J are TRBV12-3 or TRBV12-4 and TRBJ1-1; no firm D call. Trimming shortened V by 3 bases and J by 1 base, and 6 bases separated the two germline ends. The CDR3 consists of 13 residues. For the CDR3, the DNA is TGTGCCAGCAGTTTCGGGAAGAACACTGAAGCTTTCTTT. Residues: CASSFGKNTEAFF.

This sequence joins TRBV5-1 and TRBJ2-1, with 7 bases aligning to TRBD2. The junction had 5 bases not matched to a gene; V was cut back by 0 bases and J by 5 bases. Germline assignment: CDR1 SGHRS and CDR2 YFSETQ. The CDR3 length is 15 residues. CDR3 amino acids: CASSLGAGVDNEQFF. The CDR3 DNA reads TGCGCCAGCAGCTTGGGCGCGGGAGTAGACAATGAGCAGTTCTTC.

This rearrangement joins TRBV5-1 to TRBJ2-3, with no clear D. CDR1 and CDR2 (germline): SGHRS, YFSETQ. This CDR3 comprises 13 residues. The ends were cut back, 4 bases at V and 4 bases at J, with 10 bases in the middle. DNA for the CDR3: TGCGCCAGCAGCGGCGAGAGTCCAGATACGCAGTATTTT. Amino acids: CASSGESPDTQYF.

This rearrangement joins TRBV28 to TRBJ2-7; 9 bases agree with TRBD1. Germline V gene lookup returns CDR1 MDHEN and CDR2 SYDVKM. V lost 1 base, J lost 4 bases, and 14 bases stayed unmatched. This CDR3 comprises 18 residues. The CDR3 DNA follows: TGTGCCAGCAGTTTATCCTATTCCACGGGACAGGGTCTTTACGAGCAGTACTTC. Protein sequence: CASSLSYSTGQGLYEQYF.

This clonotype was detected many times. This chain uses TRBV7-2 with TRBJ1-3, with D tentatively TRBD1 (5 bases). The CDR3 is 15 residues long. Germline-derived CDR1 and CDR2 are SGHTA and FQGNSA. V was pared by 4 bases and J by 0 bases, with 10 bases between. CDR3 nucleotides: TGTGCCAGCAGCTCCTCGACAGTCTCTGGAAACACCATATATTTT. Residues: CASSSSTVSGNTIYF.

This clonotype was seen ten or more times. This rearrangement joins TRBV28 to TRBJ1-5; 7 bases are a match to TRBD1. The ends lost 1 base at V and 2 bases at J; junction bases unmatched: 8. Looked up from germline, CDR1 is MDHEN and CDR2 is SYDVKM. This CDR3 comprises 17 residues. CDR3 loop: CASSLLTGRDGNQPQHF. CDR3 DNA sequence: TGTGCCAGCAGTTTATTGACAGGGAGAGATGGCAATCAGCCCCAGCATTTT. Full variable domain (missing parts from reference TRBV28 and TRBJ1-5): DVKVTQSSRYLVKRTGEKVFLECVQDMDHENMFWYRQDPGLGLRLIYFSYDVKMKEKGDIPEGYSVSREKKERFSLILESASTNQTSMYLCASSLLTGRDGNQPQHFGDGTRLSIL.

The chain recombines TRBV6-5 with TRBJ1-1, with TRBD1 identical over 8 bases. Germline values: CDR1 MNHEY, CDR2 SVGAGI. The ends lost 5 bases at V and 1 base at J; junction bases unmatched: 3. The CDR3 length is 14 residues. The CDR3 nucleotides read TGTGCCAGCAGTGACAGGGGCCGGAACACTGAAGCTTTCTTT. Encoded protein: CASSDRGRNTEAFF.

A few counts support this clonotype. The chain joins TRBV10-2 to TRBJ2-7; 9 nucleotides align to TRBD1. The CDR3 totals 14 residues. V lost 6 bases, J lost 2 bases, and 5 bases stayed unmatched. Germline V gene lookup returns CDR1 WSHSY and CDR2 SAAADI. As DNA, the CDR3 is TGCGCCAGCAGGTGGACAGGGGACCCCTACGAGCAGTACTTC. Translation gives CASRWTGDPYEQYF.

The chain uses TRBV6-2 or TRBV6-3 and TRBJ1-5; 7 bases are a match to TRBD1. CDR1 and CDR2 (germline): MNHEY, SVGEGT. The CDR3 covers 15 residues. The V segment lost 2 bases and the J segment 3 bases; nucleotides outside the gene matches: 4. The CDR3 nucleotides read TGTGCCAGCAGTTACGGGACAGAAATCAATCAGCCCCAGCATTTT. It specifies CASSYGTEINQPQHF.

This clonotype appeared a few times. V gene TRBV20-1 combines with J gene TRBJ2-3; 9 bases are shared with TRBD2. The CDR3 totals 16 residues. Germline CDR1 and CDR2: DFQATT and SNEGSKA (reference sequence). V gave up 3 bases and J gave up 6 bases; unmatched junction bases: 13. The chain's CDR3 is CSARGRLAGYLDTQYF. The CDR3 nucleotides read TGCAGTGCTAGGGGGAGGCTAGCGGGATATTTGGATACGCAGTATTTT.

The CDR3 DNA is TGCGCCAGCAGCCAAGGGGCCCGGGACAGGGTATACAATGAGCAGTTCTTC. Residues: CASSQGARDRVYNEQFF. This chain joins TRBV4-3 and TRBJ2-1; the match to TRBD1 covers 9 bases. The CDR3 is 17 residues long. Germline CDR1 is LGHNA and CDR2 is YSLEER. Trimming cost V 1 base and J 4 bases; bases outside gene matches: 8.

This sequence joins TRBV7-2 and TRBJ2-1, with a weak D call TRBD2 (6 bases). V shed 5 bases and J shed 9 bases, with 17 bases lying between them. Germline V gives CDR1 SGHTA, CDR2 FQGNSA. This CDR3 has 14 residues. The CDR3 reads CASSPNAGPIEQFF. CDR3 sequence (DNA): TGTGCCAGCAGCCCGAACGCGGGACCAATTGAGCAGTTCTTC.

V gene TRBV5-4 combines with J gene TRBJ2-7; D remains ambiguous. V lost 5 bases and J 6 bases, leaving 18 bases between the germline ends. The CDR3 covers 14 residues. Germline V CDR1 and CDR2: SGHNT, YYREEE (reference sequence). CDR3 sequence reads: CASSHLQRTAEQYF. DNA of the CDR3: TGTGCCAGCAGTCACCTTCAAAGAACGGCCGAGCAGTACTTC.

The chain's CDR3 is CASRGTGTNEKLFF. DNA of the CDR3: TGTGCCAGCAGAGGGACAGGGACTAATGAAAAACTGTTTTTT. The rearrangement joins TRBV6-6 to TRBJ1-4, with TRBD1 identical over 9 bases. Germline V gene data show CDR1 as MNHNY and CDR2 as SVGAGI (reference sequence). Germline trimming cut 6 bases from V and 2 bases from J; bases unmatched to any gene: 1. The CDR3 contains 14 residues.

About this clonotype itself: The CDR3 end shows no conserved phenylalanine or tryptophan, and so a read error is likely. The chain combines TRBV27 with TRBJ2-3; D is unresolved. The CDR3 consists of 14 residues. V was cut by 6 bases and J by 4 bases, with 14 bases left in between. The V gene's germline CDR1 is MNHEY and CDR2 SMNVEV (reference sequence). CDR3 sequence: CASSQSLVADTQYL. The DNA of the CDR3 is TGTGCCAGCAGCCAAAGCCTAGTTGCAGATACGCAGTATTTG.

This clonotype was observed a few times. V is TRBV11-1 and J is TRBJ2-6; possibly TRBD1 for D (6 bases). Trimming removed 5 bases from V and 13 bases from J, with 12 bases in between. The CDR3 covers 12 residues. Germline V gene sequence: CDR1 SGHAT, CDR2 FQDESV (reference sequence). CDR3 sequence (DNA): TGTGCCAGCAGCAGTGACAGGTCGGTCCTGACTTTC. This encodes CASSSDRSVLTF.

This clonotype was observed many times. The genes are TRBV7-2 and TRBJ2-5, with D maybe TRBD2 (5 bases). V dropped 7 bases and J dropped 5 bases, with 11 bases sitting between them. The CDR3 totals 12 residues. The germline V gene has CDR1 SGHTA and CDR2 FQGNSA. The CDR3 is CASTPSRETQYF. CDR3 DNA sequence: TGTGCCAGCACCCCTAGCCGGGAGACCCAGTACTTC.

Ten or more counts support this clonotype. CDR3 loop: CASSVGTRQNSETQYF. CDR3 sequence (DNA): TGTGCCAGCAGCGTAGGAACGAGACAGAACTCAGAGACCCAGTACTTC. The V and J genes are TRBV9 and TRBJ2-5, with a weak D call TRBD1 (5 bases). Germline loops: CDR1 SGDLS, CDR2 YYNGEE. The CDR3 runs 16 residues. V was clipped by 0 bases and J by 4 bases, with 16 bases between them. Based on the CDR3 plus reference TRBV9 and TRBJ2-5, the full variable domain is DSGVTQTPKHLITATGQRVTLRCSPRSGDLSVYWYQQSLDQGLQFLIQYYNGEERAKGNILERFSAQQFPDLHSELNLSSLELGDSALYFCASSVGTRQNSETQYFGPGTRLLVL.

The CDR3 DNA reads TGCAGCGTTTTTGGCGGGACGCGCAACGACAATGAGCAGTTCTTC. It specifies CSVFGGTRNDNEQFF. The chain carries TRBV29-1 and TRBJ2-1, with a tentative D call TRBD2 (6 bases). The CDR3 extends over 15 amino acids. V dropped 5 bases and J dropped 5 bases, with 19 bases sitting between them. Per germline, CDR1 SQVTM and CDR2 ANQGSEA.